Listed here is a single T cell receptor beta chain. This CDR3 region has 13 residues. The V and J ends lost 5 bases and 9 bases, in that order; junction bases with no gene match: 7. CDR1 is MNHEY, CDR2 SMNVEV, per germline (reference sequence). The data derive from a study of blood T cell repertoires in COVID-19. TCRdb's table, derived via immunoSEQ multiplex PCR, lists solely in-frame clones and lacks some. The sample records 290,000 or so clones, 90% being singletons. Sequences were obtained from PBMCs or T cells enriched from blood (not recorded which). This clonotype originated in a woman aged 18-29 years with acute COVID-19. V is TRBV27 and J is TRBJ2-1; 7 bases align to TRBD2. CDR3 in amino acids: CASSVAGKPEQFF. CDR3 bases: TGTGCCAGCAGTGTAGCGGGCAAACCTGAGCAGTTCTTC.